The present TCR beta chain was sequenced within a study of blood T cell repertoires in COVID-19. Per the original data handling: It was from reference gene primer amplification that nucleated cell counts were estimated. The repertoire was sequenced with immunoSEQ multiplex PCR; TCRdb's copy has only in-frame clones and lacks some. V and J calls and clone size follow that table, whereas D and trimming were derived from the DNA. Among fewer than 300,000 clones listed, roughly 90% were seen once. The TCR was taken from a young man with active or convalescent COVID-19. Sequencing was performed on peripheral blood.

The CDR3 spells CASSLALQANYGYTF. The CDR3 bases are TGTGCCAGCAGCTTGGCCTTACAGGCCAACTATGGCTACACCTTC. The chain combines TRBV5-6 with TRBJ1-2; perhaps TRBD1 as D (5 bases). The germline gives CDR1 SGHDT, CDR2 YYEEEE. The CDR3 covers 15 residues. Trimming left V 0 bases short and J 2 bases short, with 11 bases between.